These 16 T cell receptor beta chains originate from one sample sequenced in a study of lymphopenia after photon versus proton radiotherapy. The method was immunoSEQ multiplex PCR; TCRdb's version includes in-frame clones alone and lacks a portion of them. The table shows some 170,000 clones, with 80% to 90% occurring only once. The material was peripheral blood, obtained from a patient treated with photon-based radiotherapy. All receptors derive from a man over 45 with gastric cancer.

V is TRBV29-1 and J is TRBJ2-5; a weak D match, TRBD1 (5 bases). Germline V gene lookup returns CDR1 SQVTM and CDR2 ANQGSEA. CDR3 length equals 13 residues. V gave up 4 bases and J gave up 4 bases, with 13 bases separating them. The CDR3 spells CSVVSGKGETQYF. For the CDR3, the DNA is TGCAGCGTTGTATCAGGGAAGGGAGAGACCCAGTACTTC. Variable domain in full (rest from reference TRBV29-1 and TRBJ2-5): SAVISQKPSRDICQRGTSLTIQCQVDSQVTMMFWYRQQPGQSLTLIATANQGSEATYESGFVIDKFPISRPNLTFSTLTVSNMSPEDSSIYLCSVVSGKGETQYFGPGTRLLVL.

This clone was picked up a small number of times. The CDR3 sequence is CASSPSLYRRGSTPYGGQYF. The CDR3, as DNA: TGTGCCAGCAGCCCATCGTTATATCGCCGGGGCTCAACCCCCTACGGGGGGCAGTACTTC. This chain connects TRBV13 to TRBJ2-7; the D gene is possibly TRBD2 (6 bases). Trimming stripped 5 bases from V and 9 bases from J, with 38 bases between. Germline assignment: CDR1 PRHDT and CDR2 FYEKMQ (reference sequence). This CDR3 is built from 20 residues.

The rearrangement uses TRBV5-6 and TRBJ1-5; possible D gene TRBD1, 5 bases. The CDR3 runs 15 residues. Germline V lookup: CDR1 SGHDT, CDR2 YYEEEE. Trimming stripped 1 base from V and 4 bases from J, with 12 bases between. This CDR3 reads CASSLSLRDNQPQHF. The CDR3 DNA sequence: TGTGCCAGCAGCTTGTCTCTCAGGGATAATCAGCCCCAGCATTTT.

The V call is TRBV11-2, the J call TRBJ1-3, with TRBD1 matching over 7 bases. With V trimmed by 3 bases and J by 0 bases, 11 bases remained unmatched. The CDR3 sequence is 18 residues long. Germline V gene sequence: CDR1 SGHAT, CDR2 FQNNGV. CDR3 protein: CASSFTRTGRSSGNTIYF. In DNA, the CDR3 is TGTGCCAGCAGCTTTACTCGGACAGGCCGATCCTCTGGAAACACCATATATTTT.

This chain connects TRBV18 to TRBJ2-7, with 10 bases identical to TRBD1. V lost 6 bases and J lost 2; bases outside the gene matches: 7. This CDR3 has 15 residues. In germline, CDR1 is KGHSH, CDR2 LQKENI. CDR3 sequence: CASSPGTGVAYEQYF. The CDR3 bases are TGTGCCAGCTCGCCTGGGACAGGGGTGGCCTACGAGCAGTACTTC.

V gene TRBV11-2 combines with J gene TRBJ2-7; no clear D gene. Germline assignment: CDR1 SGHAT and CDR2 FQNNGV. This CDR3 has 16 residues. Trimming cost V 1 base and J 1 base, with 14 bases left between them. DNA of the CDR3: TGTGCCAGCAGCTTAGGGTTCGGTGGCGTGTCCTACGAGCAGTACTTC. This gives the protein CASSLGFGGVSYEQYF.

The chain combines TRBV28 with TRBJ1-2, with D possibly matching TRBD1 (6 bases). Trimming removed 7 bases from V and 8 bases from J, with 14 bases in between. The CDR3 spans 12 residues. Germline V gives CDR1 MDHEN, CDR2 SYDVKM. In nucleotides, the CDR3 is TGTGCCAGCACTCCCCGGGGGCGAGGCTACACCTTC. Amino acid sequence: CASTPRGRGYTF.

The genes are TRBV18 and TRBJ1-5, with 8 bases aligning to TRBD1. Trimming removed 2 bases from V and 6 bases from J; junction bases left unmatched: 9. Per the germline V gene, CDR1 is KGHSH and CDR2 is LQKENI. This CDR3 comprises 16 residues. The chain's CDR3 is CASSPGTGAKGQPQHF. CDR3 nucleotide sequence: TGTGCCAGCTCACCAGGGACAGGAGCTAAGGGTCAGCCCCAGCATTTT.

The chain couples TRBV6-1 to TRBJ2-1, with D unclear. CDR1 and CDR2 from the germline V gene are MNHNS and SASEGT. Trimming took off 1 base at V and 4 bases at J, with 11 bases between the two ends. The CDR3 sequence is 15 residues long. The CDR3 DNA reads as TGTGCCAGCAGTGAAGTGGCGGACGGGTACAATGAGCAGTTCTTC. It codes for CASSEVADGYNEQFF.

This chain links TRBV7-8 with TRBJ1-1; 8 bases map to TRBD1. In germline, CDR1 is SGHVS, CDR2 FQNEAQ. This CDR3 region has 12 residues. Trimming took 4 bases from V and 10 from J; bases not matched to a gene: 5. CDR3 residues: CASSSTGVGAFF. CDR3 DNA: TGTGCCAGCAGCTCGACAGGGGTCGGAGCTTTCTTT.

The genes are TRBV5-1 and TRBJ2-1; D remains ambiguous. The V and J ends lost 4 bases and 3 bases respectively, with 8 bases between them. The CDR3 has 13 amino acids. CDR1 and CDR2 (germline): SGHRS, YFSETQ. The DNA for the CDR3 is TGCGCCAGCAGCAACAATCTCTACAATGAGCAGTTCTTC. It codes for CASSNNLYNEQFF.

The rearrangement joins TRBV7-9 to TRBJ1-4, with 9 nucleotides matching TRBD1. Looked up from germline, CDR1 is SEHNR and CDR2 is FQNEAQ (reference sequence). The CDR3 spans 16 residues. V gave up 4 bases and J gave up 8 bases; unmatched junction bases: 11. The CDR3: CASSSQVTGGKEKLFF. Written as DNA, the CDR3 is TGTGCCAGCAGCTCCCAAGTGACAGGGGGAAAAGAAAAACTGTTTTTT.

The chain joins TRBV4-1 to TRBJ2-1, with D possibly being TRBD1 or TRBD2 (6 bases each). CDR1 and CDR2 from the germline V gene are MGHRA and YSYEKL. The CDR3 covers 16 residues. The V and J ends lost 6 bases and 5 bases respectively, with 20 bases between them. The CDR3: CASSHFRGGPDNEQFF. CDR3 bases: TGCGCCAGCAGTCATTTCAGGGGAGGTCCCGACAATGAGCAGTTCTTC.

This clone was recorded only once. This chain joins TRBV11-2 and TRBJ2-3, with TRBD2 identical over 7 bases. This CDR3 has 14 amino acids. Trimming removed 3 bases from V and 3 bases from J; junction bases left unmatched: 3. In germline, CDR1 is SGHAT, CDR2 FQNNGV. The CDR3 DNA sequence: TGTGCCAGCAGCTTTGCGGGAGTAACAGATACGCAGTATTTT. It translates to CASSFAGVTDTQYF.

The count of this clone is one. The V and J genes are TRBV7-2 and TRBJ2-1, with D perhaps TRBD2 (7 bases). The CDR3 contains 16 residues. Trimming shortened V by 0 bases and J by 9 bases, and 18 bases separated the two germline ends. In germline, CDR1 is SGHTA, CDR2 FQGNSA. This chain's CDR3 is CASSLAASGQGGEQFF. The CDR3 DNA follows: TGTGCCAGCAGCTTAGCCGCTAGCGGCCAAGGGGGTGAGCAGTTCTTC. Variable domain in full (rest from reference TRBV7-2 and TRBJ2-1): GAGVSQSPSNKVTEKGKDVELRCDPISGHTALYWYRQSLGQGLEFLIYFQGNSAPDKSGLPSDRFSAERTGGSVSTLTIQRTQQEDSAVYLCASSLAASGQGGEQFFGPGTRLTVL.

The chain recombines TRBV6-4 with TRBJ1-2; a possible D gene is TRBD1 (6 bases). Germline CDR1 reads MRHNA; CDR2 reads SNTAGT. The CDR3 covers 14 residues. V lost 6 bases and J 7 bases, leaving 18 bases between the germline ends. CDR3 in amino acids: CASSRDTQGIGYTF. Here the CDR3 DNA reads TGTGCCAGCAGCCGGGACACCCAAGGCATTGGCTACACCTTC.